A single sample gave rise to the 11 T cell receptor beta chains below, sequenced in a study of regulatory T cells in long-lasting Graves disease. Time point noted: newly diagnosed GD, antithyroid drugs for less than 3 months. RNA extracted from PBMCs served as the sequencing template. Arm-PCR of CDR3 regions and iRepertoire HTBI primers were used to build TCR beta libraries. One entry per CDR3 protein, called by TCRdb with MiXCR from the multiplex PCR reads. The sample lists 550,000 to 650,000 distinct CDR3 sequences; 15% to 20% were seen once. Separately, the same data were catalogued under a study of T cells in Graves' hyperthyroidism and ophthalmopathy.

The sequences come from peripheral blood mononuclear cells (PBMCs), collected at new diagnosis, from a patient treated with antithyroid drugs. Every receptor here comes from a man aged 18 to 30 with Graves disease.

This clonotype was found once. The chain couples TRBV18 to TRBJ2-3; TRBD1 agrees at 8 bases. The CDR3 spans 18 residues. Unmatched junction bases numbered 14, after V lost 6 bases and J lost 0 bases. CDR1 and CDR2 from the germline V gene are KGHSH and LQKENI. The CDR3 DNA sequence: TGTGCCAGCTCTCGGGGACAGGACCGAGGCCTTAGCACAGATACGCAGTATTTT. This translates into CASSRGQDRGLSTDTQYF.

The chain joins TRBV5-1 to TRBJ1-1; D may be TRBD1 (5 bases). The V gene lost 5 bases and the J gene lost 1 base, with 9 bases spanning the gap. From germline, CDR1 is SGHRS and CDR2 YFSETQ. The CDR3 extends over 13 amino acids. This chain's CDR3 is CASRPTENTEAFF. The CDR3 DNA sequence: TGCGCCAGCAGGCCGACAGAGAACACTGAAGCTTTCTTT.

With respect to this clonotype: Sequence at one end of the junction differs from germline and may be a read error. The rearrangement uses TRBV2 and TRBJ2-1; D gene unclear. This CDR3 contains 15 residues. CDR1 is SNHLY, CDR2 FYNNEI, per germline. This chain's CDR3 is CTSSERPYSNNEQFF. CDR3 bases: TGTACCAGCAGTGAAAGGCCTTACTCCAACAATGAGCAGTTCTTC.

This clonotype occurred a few times. The rearrangement uses TRBV5-1 and TRBJ1-2, with a possible D match to TRBD1 (6 bases). Trimming removed 1 base at V and 0 bases at J, with 13 bases between. This CDR3 spans 16 amino acids. Germline V gene lookup returns CDR1 SGHRS and CDR2 YFSETQ. The CDR3 is CASSLSTGRANYGYTF. Written as DNA, the CDR3 is TGCGCCAGCAGCTTGTCGACAGGCAGAGCTAACTATGGCTACACCTTC.

This clonotype has just a few counts. This rearrangement joins TRBV30 to TRBJ2-1, with D perhaps matching TRBD1 (5 bases). The CDR3 has 15 amino acids. Trimming took 2 bases from V and 4 from J, leaving 15 bases between them. Germline CDR1 GTSNPN, CDR2 SVGIG (reference sequence). CDR3 sequence reads: CAWSRTGLPYNEQFF. The CDR3 DNA reads TGTGCCTGGAGTCGCACAGGTCTTCCGTACAATGAGCAGTTCTTC.

This clonotype has just a few counts. V and J are TRBV2 and TRBJ2-7, with TRBD2 matching 13 bases. V was clipped by 11 bases and J by 2 bases; unmatched bases: 15. Per the germline V gene, CDR1 is SNHLY and CDR2 is FYNNEI. The CDR3 has 17 amino acids. The CDR3 DNA reads as TGTGCCGGATACGGGACTAGCGGGAAAAATTCGCCCTACGAGCAGTACTTC. Translation: CAGYGTSGKNSPYEQYF.

This clonotype came up many times. CDR3 in DNA: TGTGCCAGCAGTCCCGTGGGGGCTAGCACAGATACGCAGTATTTT. Residues: CASSPVGASTDTQYF. J is TRBJ2-3 and V is TRBV7-8, with a weak D call TRBD1 (6 bases). V was trimmed by 6 bases and J by 0 bases, leaving 13 bases between them. The CDR3 is made up of 15 amino acids. Germline values: CDR1 SGHVS, CDR2 FQNEAQ.

The genes are TRBV9 and TRBJ1-4; D not resolved. Germline CDR1 reads SGDLS; CDR2 reads YYNGEE. V lost 3 bases and J 5 bases, leaving 14 bases between the germline ends. The CDR3 contains 15 residues. CDR3 bases: TGTGCCAGCAGCGCGTCCGGTGGGTGGAATGAAAAACTGTTTTTT. This codes for CASSASGGWNEKLFF.

Only a few counts were recorded for this clonotype. A much bigger clone sits one base away, suggesting this may be a read error. This sequence joins TRBV11-1 and TRBJ1-1; 10 bases match TRBD1. CDR1 is SGHAT and CDR2 is FQDESV in the germline V gene (reference sequence). This CDR3 contains 14 residues. For the CDR3, the DNA is TGTGCCTGCAGCTTTGGACAGGGGGTCACTGAAGCTTTCTTT. As protein: CACSFGQGVTEAFF.

In its sample, this clonotype was seen a few times. The chain carries TRBV30 and TRBJ2-1, with 9 bases fitting TRBD2. This CDR3 region has 15 residues. Germline V lookup: CDR1 GTSNPN, CDR2 SVGIG (reference sequence). The junction had 4 bases not matched to a gene; V was cut back by 2 bases and J by 2 bases. The CDR3 DNA follows: TGTGCCTGGAGTCAGCGACTAGCGGCCTACAATGAGCAGTTCTTC. This sequence encodes CAWSQRLAAYNEQFF.

This clonotype was seen many times. The chain links TRBV20-1 to TRBJ1-6; 9 positions agree with TRBD1. Germline assignment: CDR1 DFQATT and CDR2 SNEGSKA (reference sequence). This CDR3 contains 16 residues. After removal of 7 bases from V and 5 bases from J, the junction contained 12 bases not matched to a gene. Here the CDR3 reads CSGRTGASDNNSPLHF. CDR3 in DNA: TGCAGTGGCAGGACAGGGGCGAGTGATAATAATTCACCCCTCCACTTT.